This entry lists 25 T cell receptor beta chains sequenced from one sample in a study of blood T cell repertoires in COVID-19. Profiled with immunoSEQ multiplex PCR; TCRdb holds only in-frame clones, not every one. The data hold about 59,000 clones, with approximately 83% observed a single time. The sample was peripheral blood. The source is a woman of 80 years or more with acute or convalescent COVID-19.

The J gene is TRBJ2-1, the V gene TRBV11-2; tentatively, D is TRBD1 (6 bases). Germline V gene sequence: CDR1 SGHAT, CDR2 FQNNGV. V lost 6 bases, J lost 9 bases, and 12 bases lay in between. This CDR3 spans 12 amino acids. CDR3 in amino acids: CASRPTGFEQFF. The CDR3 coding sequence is TGTGCCAGCAGGCCAACAGGGTTTGAGCAGTTCTTC. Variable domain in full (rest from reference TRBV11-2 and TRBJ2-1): EAGVAQSPRYKIIEKRQSVAFWCNPISGHATLYWYQQILGQGPKLLIQFQNNGVVDDSQLPKDRFSAERLKGVDSTLKIQPAKLEDSAVYLCASRPTGFEQFFGPGTRLTVL.

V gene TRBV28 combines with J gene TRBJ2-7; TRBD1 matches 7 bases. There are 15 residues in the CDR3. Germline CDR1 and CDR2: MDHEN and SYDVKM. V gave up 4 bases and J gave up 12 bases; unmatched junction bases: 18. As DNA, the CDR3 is TGTGCCAGCAGTTCCCCCGGGACAGCCACCCCTAAGTCGTACTTC. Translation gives CASSSPGTATPKSYF. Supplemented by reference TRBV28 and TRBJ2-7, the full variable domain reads DVKVTQSSRYLVKRTGEKVFLECVQDMDHENMFWYRQDPGLGLRLIYFSYDVKMKEKGDIPEGYSVSREKKERFSLILESASTNQTSMYLCASSSPGTATPKSYFGPGTRLTVT.

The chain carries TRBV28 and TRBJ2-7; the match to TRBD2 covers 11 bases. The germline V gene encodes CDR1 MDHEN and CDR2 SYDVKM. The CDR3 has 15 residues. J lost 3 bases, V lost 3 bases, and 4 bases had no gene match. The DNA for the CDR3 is TGTGCCAGCAGTTTCAGACTAGCGGGACGCTACGAGCAGTACTTC. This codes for CASSFRLAGRYEQYF.

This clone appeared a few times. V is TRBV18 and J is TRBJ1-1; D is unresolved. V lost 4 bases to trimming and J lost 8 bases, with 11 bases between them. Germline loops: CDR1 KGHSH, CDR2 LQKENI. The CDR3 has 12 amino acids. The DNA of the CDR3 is TGTGCCAGCTCACTTTCCGGGAAAGAAGCTTTCTTT. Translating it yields CASSLSGKEAFF.

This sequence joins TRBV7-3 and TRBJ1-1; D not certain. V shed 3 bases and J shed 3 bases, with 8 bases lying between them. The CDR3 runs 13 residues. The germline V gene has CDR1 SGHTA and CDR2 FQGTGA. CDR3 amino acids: CASSFGEHTEAFF. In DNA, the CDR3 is TGTGCCAGCAGCTTCGGGGAACACACTGAAGCTTTCTTT.

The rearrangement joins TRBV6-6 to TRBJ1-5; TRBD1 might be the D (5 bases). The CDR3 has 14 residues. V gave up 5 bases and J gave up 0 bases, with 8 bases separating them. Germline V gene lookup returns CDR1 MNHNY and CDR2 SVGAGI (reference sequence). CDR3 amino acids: CASSGGGSNQPQHF. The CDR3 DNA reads TGTGCCAGCAGTGGGGGAGGTAGCAATCAGCCCCAGCATTTT.

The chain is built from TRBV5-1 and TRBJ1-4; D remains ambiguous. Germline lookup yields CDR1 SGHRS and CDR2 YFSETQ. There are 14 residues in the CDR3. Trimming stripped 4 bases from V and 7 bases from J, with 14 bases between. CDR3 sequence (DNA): TGCGCCAGCAGCCAGCGGGAACGAGGTGAAAAACTGTTTTTT. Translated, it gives CASSQRERGEKLFF.

The CDR3 spells CASSRGVDSHEQYF. CDR3 sequence (DNA): TGCGCCAGCAGTCGGGGGGTCGACAGCCACGAGCAGTACTTC. This chain connects TRBV5-1 to TRBJ2-7, with 7 bases lining up with TRBD2. V shed 5 bases and J 5 bases; nucleotides not matched to a gene: 10. The CDR3 covers 14 residues. Germline CDR1 reads SGHRS; CDR2 reads YFSETQ. The whole variable domain, remainder taken from reference TRBV5-1 and TRBJ2-7, is KAGVTQTPRYLIKTRGQQVTLSCSPISGHRSVSWYQQTPGQGLQFLFEYFSETQRNKGNFPGRFSGRQFSNSRSEMNVSTLELGDSALYLCASSRGVDSHEQYFGPGTRLTVT.

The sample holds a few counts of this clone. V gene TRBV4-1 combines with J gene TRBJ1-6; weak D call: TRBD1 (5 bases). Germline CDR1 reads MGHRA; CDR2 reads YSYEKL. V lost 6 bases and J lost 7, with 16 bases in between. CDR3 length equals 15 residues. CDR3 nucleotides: TGCGCCAGCAGATCCAACCAGGGTTTGAATTCACCCCTCCACTTT. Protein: CASRSNQGLNSPLHF.

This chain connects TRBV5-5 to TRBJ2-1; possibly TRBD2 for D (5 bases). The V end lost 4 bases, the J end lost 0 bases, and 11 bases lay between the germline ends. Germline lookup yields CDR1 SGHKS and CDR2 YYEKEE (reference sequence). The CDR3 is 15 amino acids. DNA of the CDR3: TGTGCCAGCAGCCCCAACGGGGTCTCCTACAATGAGCAGTTCTTC. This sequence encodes CASSPNGVSYNEQFF.

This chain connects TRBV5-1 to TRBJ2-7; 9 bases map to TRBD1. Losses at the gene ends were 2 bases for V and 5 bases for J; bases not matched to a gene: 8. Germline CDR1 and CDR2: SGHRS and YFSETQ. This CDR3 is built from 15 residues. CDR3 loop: CASSFQGQGGHEQYF. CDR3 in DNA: TGCGCCAGCAGCTTTCAGGGACAGGGTGGCCACGAGCAGTACTTC.

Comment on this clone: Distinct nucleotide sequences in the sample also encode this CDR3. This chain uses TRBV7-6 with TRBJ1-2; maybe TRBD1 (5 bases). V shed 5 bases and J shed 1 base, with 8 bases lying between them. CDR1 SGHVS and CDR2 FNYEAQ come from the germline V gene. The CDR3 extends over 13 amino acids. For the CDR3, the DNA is TGTGCCAGCAGCCCAGACAGTAACTATGGCTACACCTTC. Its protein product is CASSPDSNYGYTF.

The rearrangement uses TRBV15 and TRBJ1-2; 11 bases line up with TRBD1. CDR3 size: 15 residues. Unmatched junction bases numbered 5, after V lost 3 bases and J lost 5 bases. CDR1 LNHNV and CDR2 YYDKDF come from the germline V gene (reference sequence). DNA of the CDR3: TGTGCCACCAGCAGTGGACAGGGGGCGATGTATGGCTACACCTTC. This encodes CATSSGQGAMYGYTF.

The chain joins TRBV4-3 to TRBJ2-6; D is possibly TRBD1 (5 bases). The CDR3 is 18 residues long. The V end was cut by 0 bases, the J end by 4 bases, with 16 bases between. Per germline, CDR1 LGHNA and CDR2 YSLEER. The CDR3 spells CASSQDPTDLLGANVLTF. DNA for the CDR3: TGCGCCAGCAGCCAAGATCCGACAGACTTGTTGGGGGCCAACGTCCTGACTTTC.

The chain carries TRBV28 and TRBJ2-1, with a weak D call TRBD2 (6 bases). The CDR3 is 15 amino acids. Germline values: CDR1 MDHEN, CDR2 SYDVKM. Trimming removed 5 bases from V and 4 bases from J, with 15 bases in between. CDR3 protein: CASSPSLAGYNEQFF. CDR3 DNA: TGTGCCAGCAGTCCGTCACTAGCAGGGTACAATGAGCAGTTCTTC.

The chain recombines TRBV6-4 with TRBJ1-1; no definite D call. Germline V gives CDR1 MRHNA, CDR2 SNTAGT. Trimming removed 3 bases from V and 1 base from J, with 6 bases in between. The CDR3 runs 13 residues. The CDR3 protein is CASSEEGNTEAFF. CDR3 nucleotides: TGTGCCAGCAGTGAAGAGGGGAACACTGAAGCTTTCTTT.

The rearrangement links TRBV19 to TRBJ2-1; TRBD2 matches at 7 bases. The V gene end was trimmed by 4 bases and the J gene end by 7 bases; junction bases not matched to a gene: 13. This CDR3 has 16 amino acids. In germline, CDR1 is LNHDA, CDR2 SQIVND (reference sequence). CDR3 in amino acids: CASSTPLSGLGNEQFF. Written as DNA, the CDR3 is TGTGCCAGTAGTACCCCCCTTAGCGGGTTAGGGAATGAGCAGTTCTTC. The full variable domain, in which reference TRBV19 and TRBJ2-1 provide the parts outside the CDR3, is DGGITQSPKYLFRKEGQNVTLSCEQNLNHDAMYWYRQDPGQGLRLIYYSQIVNDFQKGDIAEGYSVSREKKESFPLTVTSAQKNPTAFYLCASSTPLSGLGNEQFFGPGTRLTVL.

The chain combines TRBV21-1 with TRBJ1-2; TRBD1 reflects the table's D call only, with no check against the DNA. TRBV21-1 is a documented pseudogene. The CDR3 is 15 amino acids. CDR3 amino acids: CASSKGQGHIYGYTF. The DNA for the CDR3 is TGTGCCAGCAGCAAAGGACAGGGGCACATCTATGGCTACACCTTC.

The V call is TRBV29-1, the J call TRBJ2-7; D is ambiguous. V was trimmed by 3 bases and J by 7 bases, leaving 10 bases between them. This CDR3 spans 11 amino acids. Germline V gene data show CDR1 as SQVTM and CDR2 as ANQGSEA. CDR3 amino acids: CSVESTREQYF. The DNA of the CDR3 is TGCAGCGTTGAGAGTACTCGAGAGCAGTACTTC.

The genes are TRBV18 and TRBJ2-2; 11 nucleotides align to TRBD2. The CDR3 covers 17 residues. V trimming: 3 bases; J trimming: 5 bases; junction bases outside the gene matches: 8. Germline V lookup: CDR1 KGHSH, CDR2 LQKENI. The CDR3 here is CASSPTGLAERTGELFF. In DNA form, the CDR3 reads TGTGCCAGCTCACCTACGGGACTAGCGGAGCGGACCGGGGAGCTGTTTTTT.

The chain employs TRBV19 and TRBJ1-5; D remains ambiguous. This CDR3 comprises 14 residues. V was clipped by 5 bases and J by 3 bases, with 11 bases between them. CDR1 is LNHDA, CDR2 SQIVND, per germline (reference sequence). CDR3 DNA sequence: TGTGCCAGTAGTTTTCAGTCGTCCAATCAGCCCCAGCATTTT. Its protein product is CASSFQSSNQPQHF.

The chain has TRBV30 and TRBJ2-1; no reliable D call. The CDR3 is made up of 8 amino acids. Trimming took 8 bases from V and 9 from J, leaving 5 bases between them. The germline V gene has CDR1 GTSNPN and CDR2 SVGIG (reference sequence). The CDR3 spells CALAEQFF. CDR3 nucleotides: TGTGCCCTGGCTGAGCAGTTCTTC.

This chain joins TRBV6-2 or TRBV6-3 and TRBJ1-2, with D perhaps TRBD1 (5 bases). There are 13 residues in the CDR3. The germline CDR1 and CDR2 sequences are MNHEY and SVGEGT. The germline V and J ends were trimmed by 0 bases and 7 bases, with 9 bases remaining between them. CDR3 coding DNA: TGTGCCAGCAGTTACTCCCAGGGAGGTGGCTACACCTTC. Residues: CASSYSQGGGYTF.

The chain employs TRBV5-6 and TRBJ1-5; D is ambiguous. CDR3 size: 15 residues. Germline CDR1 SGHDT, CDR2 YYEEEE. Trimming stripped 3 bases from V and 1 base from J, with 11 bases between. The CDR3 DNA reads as TGTGCCAGCAGCTCCCGAGGGTCCAGCAATCAGCCCCAGCATTTT. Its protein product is CASSSRGSSNQPQHF.

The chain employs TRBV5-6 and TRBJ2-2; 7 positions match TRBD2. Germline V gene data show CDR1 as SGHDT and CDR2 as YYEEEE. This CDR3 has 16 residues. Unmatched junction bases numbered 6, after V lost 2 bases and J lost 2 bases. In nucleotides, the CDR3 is TGTGCCAGCAGCTTCGCTAGCGGACCCAACACCGGGGAGCTGTTTTTT. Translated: CASSFASGPNTGELFF.